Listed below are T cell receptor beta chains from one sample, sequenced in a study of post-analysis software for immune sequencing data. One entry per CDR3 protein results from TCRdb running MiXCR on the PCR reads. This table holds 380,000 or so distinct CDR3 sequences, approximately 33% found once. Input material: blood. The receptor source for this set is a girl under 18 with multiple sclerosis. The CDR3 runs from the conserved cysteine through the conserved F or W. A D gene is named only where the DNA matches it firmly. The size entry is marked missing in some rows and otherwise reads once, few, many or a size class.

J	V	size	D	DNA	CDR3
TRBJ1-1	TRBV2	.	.	TGTGCCAGCAGTGGAGGGGTAGGAAACACTGAAGCTTTCTTT	CASSGGVGNTEAFF
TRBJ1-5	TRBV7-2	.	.	TGTGCCAGCAGCTTAGAGCAGGGCGGTCAGCCCCAGCATTTT	CASSLEQGGQPQHF
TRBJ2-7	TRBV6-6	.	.	TGTGCCAGCAGTTACTTCCCAAGAAGCGTTCCTATATACGAGCAGTACTTC	CASSYFPRSVPIYEQYF
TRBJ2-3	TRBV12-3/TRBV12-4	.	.	TGTGCCAGCAGTTTAGGGCCCATCCGCGCAGATACGCAGTATTTT	CASSLGPIRADTQYF
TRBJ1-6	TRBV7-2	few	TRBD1	TGTGCCAGCAGCTTATATCAGGGGGCGCGGCTGGTTGATAATTCACCCCTCCACTTT	CASSLYQGARLVDNSPLHF
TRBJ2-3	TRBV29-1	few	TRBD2	TGCAGCGTTGACGGGCGGGGGGGCTTCTCAGATACGCAGTATTTT	CSVDGRGGFSDTQYF
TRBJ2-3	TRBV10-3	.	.	TGTGCCATCAGTGACAGGGAATGGGATACGCAGTATTTT	CAISDREWDTQYF
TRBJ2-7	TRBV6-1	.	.	TGTGCCAGCAGTGAAGCAGGGAGCTCCTACGAGCACTACTTC	CASSEAGSSYEHYF
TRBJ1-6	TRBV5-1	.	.	TGCGCCAGCAGCTTGGGTGAGGGGCCAGATTCACCCCTCCACTTT	CASSLGEGPDSPLHF
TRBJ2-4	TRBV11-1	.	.	TGTGCCAGCAGCTTAAGTAGCGGACAAAACATTCAGTACTTC	CASSLSSGQNIQYF
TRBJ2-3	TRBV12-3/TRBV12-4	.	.	TGTGCCAGCAGTTTAGGGGGGGTGACAGATACGCAGTATTTT	CASSLGGVTDTQYF
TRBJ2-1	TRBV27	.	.	TGTGCCAGCAGTTTAACAGGGCCCAATGAGCAGTTCTTC	CASSLTGPNEQFF
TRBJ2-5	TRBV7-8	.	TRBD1	TGTGCCAGCAGCTTAGAGTTGGACAGGGGAGAGACCCAGTACTTC	CASSLELDRGETQYF
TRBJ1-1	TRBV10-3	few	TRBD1	TGTGCCATCAGTCCAGGGGGGATCACTGAAGCTTTCTTT	CAISPGGITEAFF
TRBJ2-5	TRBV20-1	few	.	TGCAGTGCTAGGCTTCCGGGATTGAGGCAAGAGACCCAGTACTTC	CSARLPGLRQETQYF
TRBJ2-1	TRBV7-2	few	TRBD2	TGTGCCAGCAGCTTAGAACGGGGGGGCCGGAATGAGCAGTTCTTC	CASSLERGGRNEQFF
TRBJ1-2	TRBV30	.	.	TGTGCCTGGTCCCGGGACACTCCACAGGGCTACACCTTC	CAWSRDTPQGYTF
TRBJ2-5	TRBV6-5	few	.	TGTGCCAGCAGATCCGACAGGAGGGAGACCCAGTACTTC	CASRSDRRETQYF
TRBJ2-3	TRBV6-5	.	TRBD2	TGTGCCAGCAGTTACTCGAGTCTAGCGGGGAGGACAGATACGCAGTATTTT	CASSYSSLAGRTDTQYF
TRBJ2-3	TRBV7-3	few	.	TGTGCCAGCAGTCGGGACTTGACTAGCACAGATACGCAGTATTTT	CASSRDLTSTDTQYF
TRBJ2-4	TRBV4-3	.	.	TGCGTCAGCAGCCGACAGTTAATACTAGCCAAAAACATTCAGTACTTC	CVSSRQLILAKNIQYF
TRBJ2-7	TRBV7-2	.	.	TGTGCCAGCAGCCCCGTCGCCGCCTACTCCTACGAGCAGTACTTC	CASSPVAAYSYEQYF
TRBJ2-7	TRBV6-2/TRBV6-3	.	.	TGTGCCAGCACCCTAATCTATGGGGGAGTCTCCTACGAGCAGTACTTC	CASTLIYGGVSYEQYF
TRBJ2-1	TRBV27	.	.	TGTGCCAGCAGTTCTGTGGGGGCGACCTACAATGAGCAGTTCTTC	CASSSVGATYNEQFF
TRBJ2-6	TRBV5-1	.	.	TGCGCCAGCAGCTTCGGGACATCTAGTCTCTCTGGGGCCAACGTCCTGACTTTC	CASSFGTSSLSGANVLTF
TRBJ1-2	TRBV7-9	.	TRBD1	TGTGCCAGCAGCCCCCAAGGACAGGTTGGGTATGGCTACACCTTC	CASSPQGQVGYGYTF
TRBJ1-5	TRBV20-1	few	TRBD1	TGCAGTGCTAGAGAGGGGACAGGGGTTCGGCAGCCCCAGCATTTT	CSAREGTGVRQPQHF
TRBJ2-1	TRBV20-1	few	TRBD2	TGCAGTGCTGGATCCCAGCGGGGGGCTCTATTGGGGCAGTTCTTC	CSAGSQRGALLGQFF
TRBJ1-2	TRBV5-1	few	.	TGCGCCAGCAGCTTGGACACCTATGGCTACACCTTC	CASSLDTYGYTF